This T cell receptor (beta chain) was sequenced for a study of PD-L1 blockade in urothelial cancer. For the study at large: Peripheral blood specimens exhibited a median yield of roughly 140,000 T cells. Broader study findings: By 3 weeks, tumor-associated blood clones had expanded more in durable-benefit patients.

The V and J ends lost 7 bases and 0 bases respectively, with 16 bases between them. CDR1 SGDLS and CDR2 YYNGEE come from the germline V gene. The CDR3 extends over 15 amino acids. Measured with immunoSEQ multiplex PCR; TCRdb has only the in-frame clones, and not every one. Among around 45,000 clones, around four fifths were seen once, and the ten largest hold more than 13%. Of note for this clone: Its antigen is currently unknown.

Time point meaning: peripheral blood 6 weeks after treatment start. The gene calls are TRBV9 and TRBJ1-2; a weak D match, TRBD1 (6 bases). The sequence derives from a man in his fifties or sixties with urothelial cancer. This specimen was PBMCs, taken around atezolizumab (anti-PD-L1) treatment. CDR3 nucleotides: TGTGCCAGCTCACCCACAGGGTTTCCTAACTATGGCTACACCTTC. Its protein product is CASSPTGFPNYGYTF.